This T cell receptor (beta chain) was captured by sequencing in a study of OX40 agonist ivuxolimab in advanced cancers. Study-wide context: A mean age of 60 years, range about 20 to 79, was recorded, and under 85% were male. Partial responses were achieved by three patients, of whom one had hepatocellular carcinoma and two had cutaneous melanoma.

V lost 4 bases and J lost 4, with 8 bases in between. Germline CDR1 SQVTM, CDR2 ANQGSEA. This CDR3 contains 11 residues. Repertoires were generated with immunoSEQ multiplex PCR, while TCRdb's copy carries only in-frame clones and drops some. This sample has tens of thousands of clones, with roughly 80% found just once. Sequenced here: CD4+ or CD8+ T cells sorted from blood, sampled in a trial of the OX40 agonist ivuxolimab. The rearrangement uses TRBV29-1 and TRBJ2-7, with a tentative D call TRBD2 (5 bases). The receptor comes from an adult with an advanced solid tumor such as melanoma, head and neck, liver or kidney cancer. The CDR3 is CSVVLGYEQYF. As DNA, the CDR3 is TGCAGCGTTGTACTAGGGTACGAGCAGTACTTC.